One and the same sample provided the 28 T cell receptor beta chains below, sequenced in a study of T cells after yellow fever vaccination. MiXCR was run by TCRdb on the 5' RACE reads, yielding one entry per CDR3 protein. This table holds 110,000 or so distinct CDR3 sequences, 6.5% to 9% found once. The sequences come from CD4+ T cells sorted from PBMCs, collected around 45 days after the first yellow fever vaccination. The receptors stem from a man between 18 and 29 years old who received the YFV17D yellow fever vaccine.

A note on this clonotype: One base away lies a much larger clone, so this may be a sequencing read error. The J gene is TRBJ2-3, the V gene TRBV18, with D uncertain. Per the germline V gene, CDR1 is KGHSH and CDR2 is LQKENI. Deletions cut 8 bases from V and 2 bases from J, with 11 bases between. The CDR3 covers 13 residues. The CDR3 spells CASTQDDTDTQYF. CDR3 nucleotides: TGTGCCAGCACCCAGGACGACACAGATACGCAGTATTTT.

This clonotype has ten or more counts. The rearrangement links TRBV7-2 to TRBJ1-1; D possibly corresponds to TRBD1 (5 bases). V gave up 3 bases and J gave up 0 bases, with 8 bases separating them. The CDR3 spans 14 residues. Germline V lookup: CDR1 SGHTA, CDR2 FQGNSA. CDR3 in amino acids: CASSFLQVNTEAFF. DNA of the CDR3: TGTGCCAGCAGCTTCTTACAGGTGAACACTGAAGCTTTCTTT.

This clonotype occurred many times. V usage is TRBV7-6 and J usage is TRBJ2-7; D is ambiguous. V was shortened by 5 bases and J by 3 bases, with 14 bases between the two germline ends. The CDR3 length is 14 residues. The germline V gene encodes CDR1 SGHVS and CDR2 FNYEAQ. The CDR3 coding sequence is TGTGCCAGCAGCATCGGGCCGATCGGCTACGAGCAGTACGTC. As protein: CASSIGPIGYEQYV.

The V call is TRBV5-4, the J call TRBJ2-1, with TRBD2 as a possible D gene (5 bases). This CDR3 is 15 amino acids long. V lost 1 base, J lost 8 bases, and 16 bases lay in between. Germline CDR1 is SGHNT and CDR2 is YYREEE (reference sequence). CDR3 nucleotides: TGTGCCAGCAGCTTGAATCTACTCTTCGGGGATGAGCAGTTCTTC. This sequence encodes CASSLNLLFGDEQFF.

This rearrangement joins TRBV24-1 to TRBJ2-5; 12 bases align to TRBD2. Germline V gene sequence: CDR1 KGHDR, CDR2 SFDVKD. The trim removed 3 bases at V and 5 bases at J, leaving 6 bases unmatched. This CDR3 has 16 residues. CDR3 loop: CATSDEASGGAETQYF. CDR3 DNA: TGTGCCACCAGTGATGAGGCTAGCGGGGGGGCGGAGACCCAGTACTTC.

This clonotype occurred a few times. The V call is TRBV6-2 or TRBV6-3, the J call TRBJ2-5; D may correspond to TRBD1 or TRBD2 (5 bases each). V shed 4 bases and J shed 10 bases, with 19 bases lying between them. This CDR3 region has 14 residues. Per germline, CDR1 MNHEY and CDR2 SVGEGT. The CDR3 coding sequence is TGTGCCAGCAGTTCCCCGGGACGCAGAAACGGCCAGTACTTC. Translated, it gives CASSSPGRRNGQYF.

The chain carries TRBV19 and TRBJ2-3, with D tentatively TRBD1 (5 bases). This CDR3 contains 13 residues. Germline CDR1 LNHDA, CDR2 SQIVND (reference sequence). V was cut by 2 bases and J by 4 bases, with 7 bases left in between. The CDR3 sequence is CASSIQGADTQYF. The CDR3 bases are TGTGCCAGTAGTATACAGGGCGCAGATACGCAGTATTTT. Variable domain in full (rest from reference TRBV19 and TRBJ2-3): DGGITQSPKYLFRKEGQNVTLSCEQNLNHDAMYWYRQDPGQGLRLIYYSQIVNDFQKGDIAEGYSVSREKKESFPLTVTSAQKNPTAFYLCASSIQGADTQYFGPGTRLTVL.

This clonotype appeared many times. The chain carries TRBV2 and TRBJ1-1; D perhaps matches TRBD1 (5 bases). V lost 6 bases and J lost 7, with 12 bases in between. Germline CDR1 SNHLY, CDR2 FYNNEI. CDR3 length: 12 residues. The CDR3 DNA follows: TGTGCCAGCAGGCGGGACTCAGATGAAGCTTTCTTT. It codes for CASRRDSDEAFF.

This clonotype has more than one count but fewer than ten. The chain combines TRBV5-4 with TRBJ1-2; 11 bases map to TRBD1. This CDR3 has 13 residues. J was trimmed by 6 bases and V by 4 bases; bases with no gene match: 2. Germline V gives CDR1 SGHNT, CDR2 YYREEE (reference sequence). The CDR3 DNA reads as TGTGCCAGCAGCCGGACAGGGGGCCATGGCTACACCTTC. Translating gives CASSRTGGHGYTF.

This clonotype was observed many times. This CDR3 reads CASSRDRVTEAFF. For the CDR3, the DNA is TGTGCCAGCAGCCGTGACAGGGTCACTGAAGCTTTCTTT. The chain recombines TRBV11-2 with TRBJ1-1; 7 bases agree with TRBD1. This CDR3 has 13 amino acids. Per germline, CDR1 SGHAT and CDR2 FQNNGV. The junction had 4 bases not matched to a gene; V was cut back by 5 bases and J by 4 bases.

This clonotype has ten or more counts. The gene calls are TRBV25-1 and TRBJ1-1; D might be TRBD1 (5 bases). The CDR3 is 15 amino acids. Per the germline V gene, CDR1 is MGHDK and CDR2 is SYGVNS. Trimming removed 2 bases from V and 4 bases from J, with 14 bases in between. CDR3 DNA: TGTGCCAGCAGTGAACCAGGCAGGGTGGGCACTGAAGCTTTCTTT. Translation: CASSEPGRVGTEAFF.

This clonotype was counted ten times or more. This rearrangement joins TRBV5-6 to TRBJ1-1; D is unclear. V was pared by 0 bases and J by 1 base, with 4 bases between. This CDR3 region has 13 residues. The germline V gene has CDR1 SGHDT and CDR2 YYEEEE. DNA for the CDR3: TGTGCCAGCAGCTTGGTAGCGAACACTGAAGCTTTCTTT. Amino acid sequence: CASSLVANTEAFF.

Ten or more counts support this clonotype. The chain has TRBV7-2 and TRBJ1-1; 9 bases map to TRBD1. The CDR3 runs to 14 residues. V lost 5 bases to trimming and J lost 0 bases; unmatched junction nucleotides: 1. Germline V gives CDR1 SGHTA, CDR2 FQGNSA. The CDR3 bases are TGTGCCAGCAGCGGACAGGGGATGAACACTGAAGCTTTCTTT. Its translation is CASSGQGMNTEAFF.

This clonotype was seen many times. The V and J genes are TRBV7-2 and TRBJ1-2; D call uncertain. V was pared by 3 bases and J by 1 base, with 3 bases between. Germline loops: CDR1 SGHTA, CDR2 FQGNSA. This CDR3 comprises 12 residues. The CDR3 protein is CASSFSNYGYTF. The CDR3, as DNA: TGTGCCAGCAGCTTCAGTAACTATGGCTACACCTTC.

The sample holds many counts of this clonotype. The genes are TRBV7-8 and TRBJ2-7; D gene uncertain. The CDR3 spans 13 residues. V was trimmed by 0 bases and J by 6 bases, leaving 9 bases between them. Germline CDR1 and CDR2: SGHVS and FQNEAQ. The CDR3 is CASSLAGPSEQYF. The CDR3 DNA follows: TGTGCCAGCAGCTTAGCGGGCCCAAGCGAGCAGTACTTC.

To note about this clonotype: A much larger clonotype is one base distant, so this may be a read error. The genes are TRBV20-1 and TRBJ1-6; 7 positions match TRBD1. The germline V gene has CDR1 DFQATT and CDR2 SNEGSKA (reference sequence). The CDR3 sequence is 13 residues long. The CDR3 loop reads CCARGDSNSPLHF. The CDR3 DNA follows: TGCTGTGCTAGAGGGGACAGCAATTCACCCCTCCACTTT.

In this sample, this clonotype turned up many times. This chain links TRBV7-2 with TRBJ2-5, with TRBD2 matching over 11 bases. This CDR3 is built from 16 residues. Germline-derived CDR1 and CDR2 are SGHTA and FQGNSA. V dropped 1 base and J dropped 2; count of bases not matched to a gene: 3. The CDR3 nucleotides are TGTGCCAGCAGCTTAGGAAGGACTAGCGGGCAAGAGACCCAGTACTTC. As protein: CASSLGRTSGQETQYF.

This clonotype came up many times. The chain combines TRBV5-1 with TRBJ1-1; D gene uncertain. The germline gives CDR1 SGHRS, CDR2 YFSETQ. CDR3 length: 15 amino acids. Trimming pared 3 bases from V and 1 base from J, leaving 13 bases between. CDR3 nucleotide sequence: TGCGCCAGCAGCTCCCTGGCGACGGGGAACACTGAAGCTTTCTTT. Translating it yields CASSSLATGNTEAFF.

There are many counts of this clonotype. The rearrangement uses TRBV20-1 and TRBJ1-2; D uncertain. Per the germline V gene, CDR1 is DFQATT and CDR2 is SNEGSKA (reference sequence). The CDR3 runs 11 residues. V gave up 3 bases and J gave up 8 bases, with 10 bases separating them. The CDR3 coding sequence is TGCAGTGCTAGTACGAACCCCGGCTACACCTTC. Its translation: CSASTNPGYTF.

The V gene is TRBV12-3 or TRBV12-4, the J gene TRBJ2-1; no firm D call. The CDR3 is 14 residues long. The ends were cut back, 1 base at V and 7 bases at J, with 11 bases in the middle. The CDR3 DNA reads TGTGCCAGCAGTTTAGAGACTCCTGGGAATGAGCAGTTCTTC. It specifies CASSLETPGNEQFF.

The sample holds many counts of this clonotype. This CDR3 reads CASSSRDTYTDTQYF. For the CDR3, the DNA is TGTGCCAGCAGTAGCCGGGACACTTACACAGATACGCAGTATTTT. This chain connects TRBV12-3 or TRBV12-4 to TRBJ2-3, with D possibly TRBD1 on 6 matching bases. Trimming took 5 bases from V and 2 from J, leaving 14 bases between them. There are 15 residues in the CDR3.

This clonotype was recorded many times. This chain joins TRBV20-1 and TRBJ2-3, with 8 positions matching TRBD1. The V gene end was trimmed by 3 bases and the J gene end by 4 bases; junction bases not matched to a gene: 6. The CDR3 consists of 14 residues. Germline V gives CDR1 DFQATT, CDR2 SNEGSKA (reference sequence). This chain's CDR3 is CSASRDRFSDTQYF. The CDR3 DNA is TGCAGTGCTAGTCGGGACAGGTTTTCAGATACGCAGTATTTT.

About this clonotype itself: Given a much more abundant clone one base away, this may be a read error. The genes are TRBV5-1 and TRBJ2-7; weak D call: TRBD1 (6 bases). The germline V gene encodes CDR1 SGHRS and CDR2 YFSETQ. The CDR3 length is 14 residues. Trimming stripped 2 bases from V and 4 bases from J, with 13 bases between. The CDR3 nucleotides read TGCGCCAGCAGCTTACAGGGTTCTTTGTACGAGCAGTACGTC. Its translation: CASSLQGSLYEQYV.

The V gene is TRBV2, the J gene TRBJ2-7; 8 bases match TRBD2. CDR1 SNHLY and CDR2 FYNNEI come from the germline V gene. The V and J ends lost 4 bases and 10 bases, in that order; junction bases with no gene match: 9. The CDR3 contains 13 residues. CDR3 in amino acids: CASSVGSGGGQYV. The CDR3 bases are TGTGCCAGCAGTGTGGGATCGGGGGGGGGACAGTACGTC.

This clonotype was picked up many times. The chain employs TRBV6-2 or TRBV6-3 and TRBJ2-7; 9 bases match TRBD1. CDR3 size: 16 residues. J was trimmed by 3 bases and V by 3 bases; bases with no gene match: 9. The germline CDR1 and CDR2 sequences are MNHEY and SVGEGT. The CDR3 loop reads CASSYSGTGQLYEQYF. The CDR3, as DNA: TGTGCCAGCAGTTATTCAGGGACAGGGCAACTCTACGAGCAGTACTTC.

This clonotype was detected many times. This sequence joins TRBV7-2 and TRBJ1-5; tentatively, D is TRBD1 (6 bases). The CDR3 runs 15 residues. Deletions cut 2 bases from V and 1 base from J, with 9 bases between. The V gene's germline CDR1 is SGHTA and CDR2 FQGNSA. The CDR3 here is CASSLFGTSNQPQHF. The CDR3 DNA is TGTGCCAGCAGCTTATTCGGGACAAGCAATCAGCCCCAGCATTTT.

This clonotype was seen ten or more times. The genes are TRBV27 and TRBJ2-7; 11 bases are shared with TRBD2. The CDR3 extends over 19 amino acids. Germline V gene sequence: CDR1 MNHEY, CDR2 SMNVEV (reference sequence). The trim removed 3 bases at V and 0 bases at J, leaving 13 bases unmatched. CDR3 DNA sequence: TGTGCCAGCAGTTTTCGTATAAAGCGGGGACTAGCGGTCTCCTACGAGCAGTACTTC. It specifies CASSFRIKRGLAVSYEQYF.

In this sample, this clonotype turned up many times. The V call is TRBV7-2, the J call TRBJ2-3, with a weak D call TRBD2 (7 bases). Per the germline V gene, CDR1 is SGHTA and CDR2 is FQGNSA. The CDR3 spans 16 residues. Trimming left V 7 bases short and J 5 bases short, with 22 bases between. DNA for the CDR3: TGTGCCAGCAATACTAGGGGGGGGGCCGGCGGAGATACGCAGTATTTT. It encodes CASNTRGGAGGDTQYF.